Each of the 22 T cell receptor beta chains below was sequenced from the same sample in a study of identical twins. TCRdb itself ran the 5' RACE reads through MiXCR, one entry per CDR3 protein. Of some 1,600,000 distinct CDR3 sequences detected, roughly a third appear once; the ten largest clones hold 0.27%. Sequenced sample: cord blood. The source of these receptors is a newborn girl in good health.

The rearrangement uses TRBV5-6 and TRBJ2-2; no clear D. Germline V lookup: CDR1 SGHDT, CDR2 YYEEEE. The CDR3 totals 15 residues. V was shortened by 0 bases and J by 0 bases, with 6 bases between the two germline ends. The CDR3 protein is CASSLVFPNTGELFF. As DNA, the CDR3 is TGTGCCAGCAGCTTGGTTTTCCCGAACACCGGGGAGCTGTTTTTT.

This clonotype was seen a handful of times. V and J are TRBV18 and TRBJ1-1, with 7 bases lining up with TRBD1. The trim removed 2 bases at V and 3 bases at J, leaving 3 bases unmatched. CDR1 KGHSH and CDR2 LQKENI come from the germline V gene. There are 14 residues in the CDR3. The CDR3 loop reads CASSPRGLDTEAFF. CDR3 DNA: TGTGCCAGCTCACCAAGGGGGCTGGACACTGAAGCTTTCTTT.

V gene TRBV6-1 combines with J gene TRBJ2-2; the D is unclear. The CDR3 spans 14 residues. Per germline, CDR1 MNHNS and CDR2 SASEGT. V was pared by 2 bases and J by 5 bases, with 9 bases between. This CDR3 reads CASSESRWTGELFF. CDR3 DNA: TGTGCCAGCAGTGAAAGCCGCTGGACCGGGGAGCTGTTTTTT.

This clonotype was picked up one time. The chain carries TRBV28 and TRBJ2-5, with D possibly being TRBD2 (6 bases). CDR1 and CDR2 from the germline V gene are MDHEN and SYDVKM. This CDR3 has 19 amino acids. Between the trimmed V and J ends, which lost 1 base and 11 bases, there was a span of 32 bases. CDR3 loop: CASSLFHSRRADSYNEQYF. CDR3 bases: TGTGCCAGCAGTTTATTTCACAGCAGGAGGGCCGACTCCTACAATGAGCAGTACTTC.

The table lists this clonotype with a few counts. V gene TRBV6-4 combines with J gene TRBJ2-5; maybe TRBD2 (6 bases). Trimming shortened V by 2 bases and J by 11 bases, and 18 bases separated the two germline ends. This CDR3 comprises 14 residues. Looked up from germline, CDR1 is MRHNA and CDR2 is SNTAGT. CDR3 residues: CASSDGTGDNEQYF. The CDR3 coding sequence is TGTGCCAGCAGTGACGGGACTGGCGACAATGAGCAGTACTTC.

There are a few counts of this clonotype. This chain connects TRBV29-1 to TRBJ2-7; perhaps TRBD2 as D (6 bases). The CDR3 spans 13 residues. Deletions cut 5 bases from V and 4 bases from J, with 15 bases between. Per the germline V gene, CDR1 is SQVTM and CDR2 is ANQGSEA. The CDR3 is CSVRRGTTYEQYF. The DNA for the CDR3 is TGCAGCGTTCGGCGGGGCACAACTTACGAGCAGTACTTC.

The table lists this clonotype with a few counts. The rearrangement links TRBV20-1 to TRBJ1-5; no definite D call. From germline, CDR1 is DFQATT and CDR2 SNEGSKA (reference sequence). Trimming took 3 bases from V and 0 from J, leaving 6 bases between them. The CDR3 spans 13 residues. CDR3 sequence: CSASFDSNQPQHF. The CDR3 DNA reads TGCAGTGCTAGTTTCGATAGCAATCAGCCCCAGCATTTT.

The chain carries TRBV4-2 and TRBJ2-7, with a possible D match to TRBD2 (6 bases). Germline-derived CDR1 and CDR2 are LGHNA and YNFKEQ. V shed 0 bases and J shed 1 base, with 16 bases lying between them. CDR3 length: 17 residues. CDR3 sequence: CASSQEEGGLVSYEQYF. The CDR3, as DNA: TGTGCCAGCAGCCAAGAAGAGGGAGGTTTGGTTTCCTACGAGCAGTACTTC.

The V call is TRBV4-2, the J call TRBJ1-2, with 8 nucleotides matching TRBD1. CDR1 is LGHNA, CDR2 YNFKEQ, per germline. The CDR3 has 15 residues. V lost 1 base and J lost 3; bases outside the gene matches: 4. CDR3 DNA: TGTGCCAGCAGCCAAGGGACAGGGCAGGACTATGGCTACACCTTC. Its protein product is CASSQGTGQDYGYTF.

This clonotype was counted once. The chain recombines TRBV19 with TRBJ1-5; TRBD1 matches at 8 bases. This CDR3 comprises 16 residues. Germline CDR1 and CDR2: LNHDA and SQIVND (reference sequence). The junction had 9 bases not matched to a gene; V was cut back by 3 bases and J by 5 bases. CDR3: CASSIRPGGSDQPQHF. The CDR3 coding sequence is TGTGCCAGTAGTATCCGTCCAGGGGGCAGCGATCAGCCCCAGCATTTT.

A word on this clonotype: A much more abundant neighbour one base away suggests this may be a read error. The V gene is TRBV4-2, the J gene TRBJ2-7; 14 bases align to TRBD2. V shed 0 bases, J shed 2 bases, and the junction held 3 bases outside the gene matches. The CDR3 has 17 amino acids. Germline values: CDR1 LGHNA, CDR2 YNFKEQ. The CDR3 nucleotides read TGTGCCAGCAGCCAAGATTCGGGACTAGCGGGAGCCTACGAGCAGTACTTC. Translating it yields CASSQDSGLAGAYEQYF.

This clonotype was recorded at least ten times. In nucleotides, the CDR3 is TGTGCCAGCAGTGAATTGGGTAACGAGCAGTACTTC. Translation: CASSELGNEQYF. The rearrangement links TRBV2 to TRBJ2-7; D is unresolved. CDR1 is SNHLY, CDR2 FYNNEI, per germline. This CDR3 spans 12 amino acids. V shed 2 bases and J shed 5 bases, with 7 bases lying between them.

This clonotype was detected a few times. The chain has TRBV7-9 and TRBJ1-4; TRBD1 might be the D (5 bases). Germline CDR1 and CDR2: SEHNR and FQNEAQ (reference sequence). The germline V and J ends were trimmed by 0 bases and 4 bases, with 15 bases remaining between them. The CDR3 loop spans 17 amino acids. DNA of the CDR3: TGTGCCAGCAGCTTAGCAGGATCGAGGGACCTTAATGAAAAACTGTTTTTT. Translating gives CASSLAGSRDLNEKLFF.

This chain connects TRBV10-3 to TRBJ2-7, with TRBD1 identical over 10 bases. The germline gives CDR1 ENHRY, CDR2 SYGVKD. The junction had 7 bases not matched to a gene; V was cut back by 10 bases and J by 4 bases. The CDR3 contains 13 residues. The CDR3 region is CATNQDRGYEQYF. CDR3 DNA sequence: TGTGCCACCAACCAGGACAGGGGGTACGAGCAGTACTTC.

This chain joins TRBV21-1 and TRBJ2-3; the table's D call of TRBD1 was not tested on the DNA. TRBV21-1 is shown as a pseudogene. The CDR3 consists of 16 residues. The CDR3 DNA follows: TGTGCCAGCAGCAAAGGACAGACTACTGGCACAGATACGCAGTATTTT. It yields the protein CASSKGQTTGTDTQYF.

The V and J genes are TRBV5-1 and TRBJ2-7; 7 nucleotides match TRBD2. Germline CDR1 and CDR2: SGHRS and YFSETQ. The V and J ends lost 3 bases and 3 bases, in that order; junction bases with no gene match: 9. The CDR3 is 15 residues long. DNA for the CDR3: TGCGCCAGCAGCTCCGCGGGTCCTAGCGGCTACGAGCAGTACTTC. It codes for CASSSAGPSGYEQYF.

The CDR3 DNA reads TGTGCCAGCAGTACTAGCGGGAGAGGGGTAAACATTCAGTACTTC. As protein: CASSTSGRGVNIQYF. This chain links TRBV4-2 with TRBJ2-4; 11 nucleotides match TRBD2. V dropped 6 bases and J dropped 6; count of bases not matched to a gene: 7. CDR1 is LGHNA and CDR2 is YNFKEQ in the germline V gene. This CDR3 contains 15 residues.

This chain uses TRBV11-2 with TRBJ1-2; D is possibly TRBD1 (6 bases). The CDR3 spans 13 residues. Germline V lookup: CDR1 SGHAT, CDR2 FQNNGV. The V end lost 7 bases, the J end lost 5 bases, and 14 bases lay between the germline ends. The CDR3 protein is CASTRQESYGYTF. CDR3 DNA sequence: TGTGCCAGCACCCGACAGGAAAGTTATGGCTACACCTTC.

There are a few counts of this clonotype. The CDR3 loop reads CASSLRDRGRYTEAFF. CDR3 sequence (DNA): TGTGCCAGCAGCCTCCGGGACAGGGGAAGGTACACTGAAGCTTTCTTT. V gene TRBV3-1 combines with J gene TRBJ1-1; 10 nucleotides line up with TRBD1. The CDR3 length is 16 residues. In germline, CDR1 is LGHDT, CDR2 YNNKEL (reference sequence). With V trimmed by 4 bases and J by 3 bases, 8 bases remained unmatched.

This clonotype turned up a few times. J is TRBJ2-1 and V is TRBV6-5, with D possibly matching TRBD2 (6 bases). Germline CDR1 is MNHEY and CDR2 is SVGAGI. The CDR3 runs to 15 residues. V lost 2 bases, J lost 6 bases, and 14 bases lay in between. The CDR3 loop reads CASSYVGTGLNEQFF. In DNA, the CDR3 is TGTGCCAGCAGTTACGTGGGGACTGGGCTCAATGAGCAGTTCTTC.

This clonotype was counted between two and nine times. This chain uses TRBV7-2 with TRBJ1-5; 7 bases map to TRBD1. The CDR3 is 16 amino acids. Germline loops: CDR1 SGHTA, CDR2 FQGNSA. J was trimmed by 0 bases and V by 5 bases; bases with no gene match: 7. Written as DNA, the CDR3 is TGTGCCAGCAGCAAACGGACAGGACTTAGCAATCAGCCCCAGCATTTT. This gives the protein CASSKRTGLSNQPQHF.

Concerning this clonotype: The junction shows a germline mismatch at one end, possibly a read error. The genes are TRBV7-6 and TRBJ1-5, with a weak D call TRBD1 (6 bases). Germline CDR1 and CDR2: SGHVS and FNYEAQ. The CDR3 runs 15 residues. The CDR3, as DNA: TGTGCCAGCGGCTTAGTGAGACAGGGCAATCAGCCCCAGCATTTT. Amino acid sequence: CASGLVRQGNQPQHF.